This TCR beta chain is from a study of early T cells in non-severe SARS-CoV-2 infection. At least ten counts were recorded for this clonotype. Germline V lookup: CDR1 MRHNA, CDR2 SNTAGT. The ends were cut back, 3 bases at V and 5 bases at J, with 8 bases in the middle. CDR3 length: 13 residues. Researchers tagged individual cDNA molecules with unique molecular identifiers. In TCRdb, the 5' RACE reads were re-called with MiXCR into one record per CDR3 protein. The data show more than 95,000 distinct CDR3 sequences, 15% to 20% seen once. This sequence was found in an adult who was a healthcare worker with PCR-confirmed SARS-CoV-2 infection or an uninfected control (not recorded which). The J gene is TRBJ2-1, the V gene TRBV6-4; D is unclear. Sequencing input: whole blood. The chain's CDR3 is CASSEGANNEQFF. CDR3 sequence (DNA): TGTGCCAGCAGTGAAGGTGCCAACAATGAGCAGTTCTTC.